This T cell receptor beta chain was sequenced for a study of T-cell reconstitution after alpha-beta-depleted transplantation in children. Unique molecular identifiers were incorporated during preparation of the TCRbeta library. TCRdb independently ran MiXCR on the PCR reads; one entry per CDR3 protein. The data show about 160,000 distinct CDR3 sequences, around 10% seen once. The CDR3 sequence is 15 residues long. Germline V lookup: CDR1 SEHNR, CDR2 FQNEAQ (reference sequence). Trimming at V came to 5 bases and at J to 2 bases, leaving 5 bases not matched to a gene. Study observations and caveats: Surviving recipient T cells and thymic progenitors underlay high day-60 TCRbeta diversity in some patients. Newly made T cells mostly supplied T-cell counts and diversity one year after transplant. Reports say that about two months after transplant, the alpha-beta T cells came out of several hundred graft clones that had expanded.

This clonotype was seen many times. The antigen remains undetermined. V and J are TRBV7-9 and TRBJ1-2; 10 bases line up with TRBD1. The receptor's source is a boy aged 2-15 years with acute myeloid leukemia, due to receive a stem cell transplant. The specimen comprised PBMCs, sampled before TCRalphabeta/CD19-depleted stem cell transplant. CDR3 bases: TGTGCCAGCAGCCTTGGACAGGGGGGAAACTATGGCTACACCTTC. This encodes CASSLGQGGNYGYTF. The complete variable domain, with remaining parts taken from reference TRBV7-9 and TRBJ1-2, reads DTGVSQNPRHKITKRGQNVTFRCDPISEHNRLYWYRQTLGQGPEFLTYFQNEAQLEKSRLLSDRFSAERPKGSFSTLEIQRTEQGDSAMYLCASSLGQGGNYGYTFGSGTRLTVV.